What follows are 24 T cell receptor beta chains derived from one specimen sequenced in a study of CD8 T cells in ankylosing spondylitis. One entry per CDR3 protein, called by TCRdb with MiXCR from the 5' RACE reads. The table includes about 360,000 distinct CDR3 sequences, 20% to 25% detected once. The sequencing sample was made of blood, either unsorted or a sorted T cell fraction (not recorded which). The source of these receptors is a male donor with ankylosing spondylitis or in good health (not recorded which).

This clonotype was found many times. This chain joins TRBV12-3 or TRBV12-4 and TRBJ2-7; a weak D match, TRBD1 (6 bases). CDR3 length equals 13 residues. The V gene lost 4 bases and the J gene lost 7 bases, with 14 bases spanning the gap. CDR3 bases: TGTGCCAGCAGTTACACAGGGTTGGGGGAGCAGTACTTC. Translating gives CASSYTGLGEQYF.

This clonotype came up many times. This rearrangement joins TRBV29-1 to TRBJ1-1, with D possibly matching TRBD1 (6 bases). The CDR3 sequence is 12 residues long. Germline CDR1 reads SQVTM; CDR2 reads ANQGSEA. Trimming pared 6 bases from V and 6 bases from J, leaving 14 bases between. In DNA, the CDR3 is TGCAGCGTCAACCTTAGGGGGGCTGAAGCTTTCTTT. Translation: CSVNLRGAEAFF.

This chain connects TRBV29-1 to TRBJ1-1, with 8 bases fitting TRBD1. Germline CDR1 reads SQVTM; CDR2 reads ANQGSEA. Trimming removed 0 bases from V and 3 bases from J; junction bases left unmatched: 6. The CDR3 runs to 15 residues. The CDR3 region is CSVEDRGLGDTEAFF. CDR3 DNA: TGCAGCGTTGAAGACAGGGGGCTTGGGGACACTGAAGCTTTCTTT.

This chain connects TRBV12-3 or TRBV12-4 to TRBJ2-1; 10 positions agree with TRBD1. The CDR3 covers 14 residues. The junction had 5 bases not matched to a gene; V was cut back by 7 bases and J by 5 bases. The CDR3 here is CASTRDRGHNEQFF. The CDR3 DNA is TGTGCCAGCACCAGGGACAGGGGCCACAATGAGCAGTTCTTC.

V usage is TRBV6-5 and J usage is TRBJ2-7; D is undetermined. In germline, CDR1 is MNHEY, CDR2 SVGAGI. The CDR3 is made up of 14 amino acids. V was trimmed by 4 bases and J by 3 bases, leaving 13 bases between them. CDR3 protein: CASSFELANYEQYF. The CDR3 nucleotides are TGTGCCAGCAGTTTCGAGTTGGCTAACTACGAGCAGTACTTC.

This sequence joins TRBV29-1 and TRBJ1-1, with TRBD1 identical over 11 bases. The CDR3 is 13 amino acids. Germline V CDR1 and CDR2: SQVTM, ANQGSEA. Trimming took 7 bases from V and 8 from J; bases not matched to a gene: 9. Here the CDR3 DNA reads TGCAGCGCACTGGACAGGGGGCGGTGGGAAGCTTTCTTT. Translation: CSALDRGRWEAFF.

V usage is TRBV12-3 or TRBV12-4 and J usage is TRBJ2-7; the D gene is possibly TRBD2 (6 bases). This CDR3 spans 13 amino acids. Trimming took 4 bases from V and 6 from J, leaving 13 bases between them. CDR3 loop: CASSYGGVGEQYF. The CDR3 DNA reads as TGTGCCAGCAGTTACGGCGGGGTTGGCGAGCAGTACTTC.

This clonotype occurred a few times. This chain joins TRBV6-1 and TRBJ2-7, with a weak D call TRBD1 (5 bases). This CDR3 spans 13 amino acids. Trimming left V 6 bases short and J 2 bases short, with 11 bases between. Per the germline V gene, CDR1 is MNHNS and CDR2 is SASEGT. The DNA of the CDR3 is TGTGCCAGCAGACCCCAGGGAACCTACGAGCAGTACTTC. Amino acids: CASRPQGTYEQYF.

This rearrangement joins TRBV6-5 to TRBJ2-7; no firm D call. Trimming stripped 1 base from V and 7 bases from J, with 11 bases between. CDR1 and CDR2 from the germline V gene are MNHEY and SVGAGI. The CDR3 runs 13 residues. The CDR3 spells CASSYLKTGEQYF. Written as DNA, the CDR3 is TGTGCCAGCAGTTACTTAAAGACGGGTGAGCAGTACTTC.

The chain employs TRBV7-3 and TRBJ2-3; either TRBD1 or TRBD2 may supply D (6 bases each). Trimming took 3 bases from V and 7 from J, leaving 14 bases between them. Germline CDR1 reads SGHTA; CDR2 reads FQGTGA. There are 14 residues in the CDR3. The CDR3 spells CASSFRGQGNTQYF. CDR3 in DNA: TGTGCCAGCAGCTTTCGGGGGCAAGGGAATACGCAGTATTTT. Based on the CDR3 plus reference TRBV7-3 and TRBJ2-3, the full variable domain is GAGVSQTPSNKVTEKGKYVELRCDPISGHTALYWYRQSLGQGPEFLIYFQGTGAADDSGLPNDRFFAVRPEGSVSTLKIQRTERGDSAVYLCASSFRGQGNTQYFGPGTRLTVL.

This clonotype was counted only a few times. This sequence joins TRBV4-2 and TRBJ1-2; the match to TRBD1 covers 10 bases. The CDR3 is made up of 15 amino acids. Trimming cost V 0 bases and J 4 bases; bases outside gene matches: 2. CDR1 is LGHNA and CDR2 is YNFKEQ in the germline V gene. The CDR3 coding sequence is TGTGCCAGCAGCCAAGATAGGACAGGGGGCTATGGCTACACCTTC. This gives the protein CASSQDRTGGYGYTF.

The chain links TRBV5-6 to TRBJ2-7, with TRBD2 identical over 8 bases. Germline loops: CDR1 SGHDT, CDR2 YYEEEE. With V trimmed by 0 bases and J by 0 bases, 5 bases remained unmatched. This CDR3 spans 16 amino acids. CDR3 DNA sequence: TGTGCCAGCAGCTTGGGACTAGCGACCTTCTCCTACGAGCAGTACTTC. It is translated as CASSLGLATFSYEQYF.

This clonotype occurred a few times. The V call is TRBV12-3 or TRBV12-4, the J call TRBJ2-5; no definite D call. The CDR3 loop spans 14 amino acids. The germline V and J ends were trimmed by 3 bases and 2 bases, with 10 bases remaining between them. This CDR3 is CASSLVPTQETQYF. DNA for the CDR3: TGTGCCAGCAGTTTGGTACCTACACAAGAGACCCAGTACTTC.

This clonotype turned up a few times. The rearrangement uses TRBV21-1 and TRBJ2-2; the table gives TRBD2 as D, unverified against the DNA. TRBV21-1 counts as a pseudogene. The CDR3 has 16 residues. The chain's CDR3 is CASSPTEPLRTGELFF. CDR3 DNA: TGTGCCAGCAGCCCGACGGAACCGCTTAGGACCGGGGAGCTGTTTTTT.

This clonotype was seen at least ten times. The V call is TRBV12-3 or TRBV12-4, the J call TRBJ1-1, with no clear D. V lost 1 base and J 1 base, leaving 4 bases between the germline ends. The CDR3 extends over 13 amino acids. CDR3 sequence reads: CASSLGRNTEAFF. As DNA, the CDR3 is TGTGCCAGCAGTTTAGGGAGGAACACTGAAGCTTTCTTT.

This clonotype occurred a few times. The gene calls are TRBV7-8 and TRBJ2-1; the match to TRBD2 covers 11 bases. CDR3 length: 20 amino acids. Germline-derived CDR1 and CDR2 are SGHVS and FQNEAQ. Trimming removed 5 bases from V and 4 bases from J; junction bases left unmatched: 19. CDR3: CASSASQGAASGGPYNEQFF. The DNA of the CDR3 is TGTGCCAGCAGCGCCTCACAGGGGGCGGCTAGCGGGGGGCCGTACAATGAGCAGTTCTTC.

This rearrangement joins TRBV27 to TRBJ2-7, with D tentatively TRBD2 (5 bases). Germline loops: CDR1 MNHEY, CDR2 SMNVEV (reference sequence). There are 13 residues in the CDR3. V was clipped by 8 bases and J by 4 bases, with 15 bases between them. The CDR3 region is CASALRAAYEQYF. The CDR3 nucleotides are TGTGCCAGCGCCCTGAGGGCCGCGTACGAGCAGTACTTC.

The V call is TRBV29-1, the J call TRBJ2-7, with TRBD2 matching 8 bases. This CDR3 region has 17 residues. V lost 1 base and J lost 4; bases outside the gene matches: 15. Per germline, CDR1 SQVTM and CDR2 ANQGSEA. CDR3 sequence reads: CSVEVFVPGLEGYEQYF. In DNA, the CDR3 is TGCAGCGTTGAAGTTTTCGTACCGGGACTAGAGGGATACGAGCAGTACTTC.

The chain carries TRBV20-1 and TRBJ1-4, with a possible D match to TRBD1 (5 bases). Germline assignment: CDR1 DFQATT and CDR2 SNEGSKA (reference sequence). The CDR3 runs to 14 residues. V gave up 6 bases and J gave up 2 bases, with 13 bases separating them. CDR3 sequence reads: CSAKPRVTNEKLFF. CDR3 DNA: TGCAGTGCCAAACCCAGGGTGACTAATGAAAAACTGTTTTTT.

The gene calls are TRBV3-1 and TRBJ2-5; 13 positions agree with TRBD2. Germline V gives CDR1 LGHDT, CDR2 YNNKEL (reference sequence). J gave up 5 bases and V 2 bases, and 5 bases lay outside the gene matches. CDR3 size: 16 residues. The CDR3 DNA reads TGTGCCAGCAGCCAACGACTAGCGGGGGGTGCGGAGACCCAGTACTTC. It yields the protein CASSQRLAGGAETQYF.

The chain combines TRBV5-1 with TRBJ2-3; D perhaps matches TRBD1 (6 bases). With 1 base removed from V and 4 bases from J, the gap between germline ends came to 10 bases. The germline CDR1 and CDR2 sequences are SGHRS and YFSETQ. This CDR3 is built from 14 residues. The DNA of the CDR3 is TGCGCCAGCAGCTTGTGGGCAGGGGCAGATACGCAGTATTTT. This codes for CASSLWAGADTQYF.

This clonotype was counted only a few times. This chain links TRBV29-1 with TRBJ2-3, with D possibly being TRBD1 or TRBD2 (5 bases each). Trimming cost V 5 bases and J 2 bases, with 23 bases left between them. This CDR3 contains 17 residues. The germline V gene has CDR1 SQVTM and CDR2 ANQGSEA. CDR3 amino acids: CSVRGPSISGHTDTQYF. The CDR3 region has the DNA TGCAGCGTTCGGGGCCCTAGTATATCCGGACACACAGATACGCAGTATTTT.

V gene TRBV29-1 combines with J gene TRBJ2-5; D not resolved. The CDR3 covers 12 residues. Germline V lookup: CDR1 SQVTM, CDR2 ANQGSEA. V dropped 4 bases and J dropped 5 bases, with 11 bases sitting between them. DNA of the CDR3: TGCAGCGTTGCATTGTCGGAGGAGACCCAGTACTTC. This gives the protein CSVALSEETQYF.

This clonotype was counted ten times or more. The rearrangement joins TRBV7-9 to TRBJ2-1; no clear D. Trimming removed 5 bases from V and 9 bases from J, with 8 bases in between. Germline V CDR1 and CDR2: SEHNR, FQNEAQ (reference sequence). This CDR3 has 11 residues. CDR3 sequence reads: CASSLYGEQFF. In nucleotides, the CDR3 is TGTGCCAGCAGCCTTTATGGTGAGCAGTTCTTC.